The rows below give T cell receptor beta chains drawn from one sample of a study of blood T cell repertoires in COVID-19. Using immunoSEQ multiplex PCR, the repertoire was profiled, and TCRdb retains in-frame clones only, with some absent. Here the sample spans about 75,000 clones, 79% being singletons. Sample: peripheral blood. The receptors derive from a woman of 80 years or more with active or convalescent COVID-19. CDR3s include the opening cysteine and the closing phenylalanine or tryptophan.

j_call: TRBJ1-3
v_call: TRBV6-5
cdr3_aa: CASSYKPRSGNTIYF

j_call: TRBJ1-2
v_call: TRBV15
cdr3_aa: CATSRWFGGSGYTF

j_call: TRBJ1-3
v_call: TRBV28
cdr3_aa: CASSLTGNGGNTIYF

j_call: TRBJ1-5
v_call: TRBV4-1
cdr3_aa: CASSQTPDRELNQPQHF

j_call: TRBJ1-6
v_call: TRBV5-8
cdr3_aa: CASSYRDRDDPLHF

j_call: TRBJ1-2
v_call: TRBV6-6
cdr3_aa: CASSSDKYGYTF

j_call: TRBJ1-1
v_call: TRBV18
cdr3_aa: CASSPTTGSNTEAFF

j_call: TRBJ2-7
v_call: TRBV18
cdr3_aa: CASSQETGGPYEQYF

j_call: TRBJ2-3
v_call: TRBV7-2
cdr3_aa: CASSLTGFRTTDTQYF

j_call: TRBJ2-5
v_call: TRBV28
cdr3_aa: CASSLLGLAGVQTQYF

j_call: TRBJ2-5
v_call: TRBV25-1
cdr3_aa: CASRPGGHRVETQYF

j_call: TRBJ1-6
v_call: TRBV6-1
cdr3_aa: CASSEIWPAAGNSPLHF

j_call: TRBJ1-1
v_call: TRBV7-2
cdr3_aa: CASSQTGGLVNTEAFF

j_call: TRBJ2-1
v_call: TRBV19
cdr3_aa: CASSIRGGIAEQFF

j_call: TRBJ2-1
v_call: TRBV19
cdr3_aa: CASSPEAISYNEQFF

j_call: TRBJ1-1
v_call: TRBV7-9
cdr3_aa: CASSYYRGTGPNTEAFF

j_call: TRBJ2-1
v_call: TRBV4-1
cdr3_aa: CASSQGRTSGDNEQFF

j_call: TRBJ2-3
v_call: TRBV19
cdr3_aa: CASSIQGADTQYF

j_call: TRBJ2-4
v_call: TRBV5-1
cdr3_aa: CASSLAGGIQYF

j_call: TRBJ1-1
v_call: TRBV20-1
cdr3_aa: CSVPSGGEAFF

j_call: TRBJ2-1
v_call: TRBV7-6
cdr3_aa: CASSLAVGSGRAGSEQFF

j_call: TRBJ1-2
v_call: TRBV19
cdr3_aa: CASRKQGGGYGYTF

j_call: TRBJ2-7
v_call: TRBV7-2
cdr3_aa: CASSLGLAGGPYEQYF

j_call: TRBJ1-2
v_call: TRBV29-1
cdr3_aa: CSVPGQGFYGYTF

j_call: TRBJ1-1
v_call: TRBV6-2/TRBV6-3
cdr3_aa: CASSKHQTKNEAFF

j_call: TRBJ2-2
v_call: TRBV27
cdr3_aa: CASSFMRQPNTGELFF

j_call: TRBJ1-2
v_call: TRBV28
cdr3_aa: CASRGTALYGYTF

j_call: TRBJ2-1
v_call: TRBV19
cdr3_aa: CASRTIMTGGKNEQFF

j_call: TRBJ1-5
v_call: TRBV24-1
cdr3_aa: CATSDPYLKSGGGNQPQHF

j_call: TRBJ2-7
v_call: TRBV5-1
cdr3_aa: CASSFLQSYEQYF

j_call: TRBJ1-1
v_call: TRBV7-8
cdr3_aa: CASSLVNRNTEAFF

j_call: TRBJ2-7
v_call: TRBV15
cdr3_aa: CATSREGATSGSYEQYF

j_call: TRBJ2-7
v_call: TRBV19
cdr3_aa: CASSNLMTGTNEQYF

j_call: TRBJ1-6
v_call: TRBV2
cdr3_aa: CASAGTGGLPNSPLHF

j_call: TRBJ1-2
v_call: TRBV7-2
cdr3_aa: CASTLDRAYGYTF

j_call: TRBJ2-5
v_call: TRBV5-4
cdr3_aa: CASSSKTSGGPQETQYF

j_call: TRBJ1-3
v_call: TRBV6-5
cdr3_aa: CASSYKGAAGNTIYF

j_call: TRBJ2-1
v_call: TRBV6-5
cdr3_aa: CASSLRTGGLDEQFF

j_call: TRBJ2-7
v_call: TRBV11-2
cdr3_aa: CASSLGVRGREQYF

j_call: TRBJ1-1
v_call: TRBV6-5
cdr3_aa: CASSPPYSEAFF